The entry below describes one T cell receptor beta chain. No antigen is known for it. Clones were read by immunoSEQ multiplex PCR, and TCRdb kept only the in-frame ones, dropping some. The sample holds over 75,000 clones, approximately 85% seen once. The data originate from a study of graft-versus-host responses after intestinal transplantation. CDR3 length equals 15 residues. Germline CDR1 and CDR2: MDHEN and SYDVKM. Study-wide results and caveats: Analysis identified GvH clones in recipient marrow, with some appearing first in ileum or blood.

The chain recombines TRBV28 with TRBJ2-5, with D perhaps TRBD1 (5 bases). The DNA matches TRBJ2-7 better at its end, which makes the J call doubtful. This receptor was obtained from a human patient who received an intestinal transplant, so some T cells may come from the graft donor. Sequencing used PBMCs, obtained 255 days after intestinal transplant. In DNA form, the CDR3 reads TGTGCCAGCAGCCCGGTCCTTGGGGCCTCCTACGAGCAGTACTTC. Amino acid sequence: CASSPVLGASYEQYF.